The clone carrying this TCR beta chain has just one count. Its antigen is currently unknown. This may be a read error: a much more frequent sequence differs by one nucleotide. This sample is part of a study of molecular identifiers for immune sequencing clone quantification. Study summary: RNA, taken in replicates from approximately 20,000 or 100,000 naive CD8 cells, was split five ways, with four sequenced.

General study results and limits: Clonotypes topping 20 RNA copies carried over 97% of effector molecules but under 1% of naive ones.

Previously reported methods and listed TCR primers produced the bulk TCR libraries. TCRdb processed the PCR reads anew with MiXCR; each CDR3 protein has one entry. Of 600,000 to 650,000 distinct CDR3 sequences listed, approximately 20% were seen once; the top ten hold around 0.86%. Libraries from naive CD8 cells were generated from approximately 20,000 to 1,000,000 sorted cells (with 10%, 30% or 50% RNA). The CDR3 length is 17 residues. J is TRBJ2-4 and V is TRBV6-7; maybe TRBD2 (6 bases). TRBV6-7 is an ORF, and what it does is uncertain. This TCR was recovered from a human donor in good health. Some libraries in this study had Jurkat cell RNA spiked in. Sequenced material: naive CD8+ T cells from blood, with Jurkat cell RNA spiked in. Subset here: FACS-sorted CD8+CD4-CCR7+CD45RA+ naive T cells. The chain's CDR3 is CAGSQWGVGANENIQYF. CDR3 coding DNA: TGTGCCGGCAGCCAGTGGGGGGTTGGGGCTAACGAAAACATTCAGTACTTC.